The 14 T cell receptor beta chains reported below all come from one sample, sequenced in a study of cytomegalovirus exposure and HLA in healthy donors. The protocol was immunoSEQ multiplex PCR, while the TCRdb copy is restricted to in-frame clones and leaves out a portion. The sample includes some 71,000 clones, 85% to 95% seen only once; the top ten take about 0.93%. Sequencing used PBMCs. These receptors were collected from a young woman in good health and CMV-seronegative.

Points on this clone: Other DNA sequences in the sample encode the same CDR3. This rearrangement joins TRBV28 to TRBJ2-7, with D maybe TRBD2 (5 bases). CDR3 length equals 11 residues. Trimming stripped 3 bases from V and 7 bases from J, with 7 bases between. The germline V gene encodes CDR1 MDHEN and CDR2 SYDVKM. CDR3 region: CASSFRGEQYF. The CDR3 coding sequence is TGTGCCAGCAGTTTCCGGGGAGAGCAGTACTTC.

The genes are TRBV6-5 and TRBJ2-7; 9 nucleotides line up with TRBD2. After removal of 4 bases from V and 0 bases from J, the junction contained 4 bases not matched to a gene. The V gene's germline CDR1 is MNHEY and CDR2 SVGAGI. This CDR3 contains 15 residues. CDR3: CASSSTSGPSYEQYF. DNA for the CDR3: TGTGCCAGCAGTTCCACTAGCGGGCCCTCCTACGAGCAGTACTTC.

The chain uses TRBV5-6 and TRBJ1-6, with a possible D match to TRBD1 (5 bases). This CDR3 is built from 14 residues. V lost 6 bases and J lost 10, with 17 bases in between. Germline CDR1 and CDR2: SGHDT and YYEEEE. The CDR3 sequence is CASNPKGGVSPLHF. In DNA, the CDR3 is TGTGCCAGCAACCCCAAGGGAGGGGTCTCACCCCTCCACTTT.

V is TRBV30 and J is TRBJ2-7, with a tentative D call TRBD2 (6 bases). V was cut by 0 bases and J by 4 bases, with 7 bases left in between. The germline V gene encodes CDR1 GTSNPN and CDR2 SVGIG (reference sequence). CDR3 length: 12 residues. Here the CDR3 reads CAWSVGGYEQYF. CDR3 coding DNA: TGTGCCTGGAGTGTCGGGGGTTACGAGCAGTACTTC. The full variable domain, rest sourced from reference TRBV30 and TRBJ2-7, is SQTIHQWPATLVQPVGSPLSLECTVEGTSNPNLYWYRQAAGRGLQLLFYSVGIGQISSEVPQNLSASRPQDRQFILSSKKLLLSDSGFYLCAWSVGGYEQYFGPGTRLTVT.

This sequence joins TRBV7-7 and TRBJ2-1; 8 bases line up with TRBD2. The CDR3 has 14 residues. The germline gives CDR1 SSHAT, CDR2 FNYEAQ (reference sequence). Trimming at V came to 1 base and at J to 10 bases, leaving 6 bases not matched to a gene. This chain's CDR3 is CASSLDSGTREQFF. CDR3 in DNA: TGTGCCAGCAGCTTAGACTCCGGGACTAGGGAGCAGTTCTTC.

V is TRBV23-1 and J is TRBJ2-3; 11 bases match TRBD1. TRBV23-1 carries the ORF label, with uncertain function. CDR3 size: 16 residues. Trimming removed 4 bases from V and 10 bases from J; junction bases left unmatched: 13. The CDR3 sequence is CASSLLGQGVSISQYF. The CDR3 DNA reads as TGCGCCAGCAGTCTGCTGGGACAGGGGGTTTCCATTTCGCAGTATTTT.

The chain couples TRBV27 to TRBJ1-1; D is unresolved. CDR3 length equals 14 residues. Trimming pared 2 bases from V and 0 bases from J, leaving 7 bases between. Germline CDR1 is MNHEY and CDR2 is SMNVEV (reference sequence). CDR3 protein: CASSLRLMNTEAFF. Written as DNA, the CDR3 is TGTGCCAGCAGTTTACGACTGATGAACACTGAAGCTTTCTTT.

The chain combines TRBV7-2 with TRBJ1-2; the D gene is possibly TRBD1 (6 bases). Germline-derived CDR1 and CDR2 are SGHTA and FQGNSA. V lost 3 bases and J lost 7, with 15 bases in between. This CDR3 comprises 14 residues. The CDR3 DNA reads as TGTGCCAGCAGCTTCCGGGACACCCGGAGTGGCTACACCTTC. Amino acids: CASSFRDTRSGYTF.

The chain carries TRBV18 and TRBJ1-2; a weak D match, TRBD1 (6 bases). The V and J ends lost 5 bases and 1 base respectively, with 11 bases between them. CDR3 length: 14 amino acids. Looked up from germline, CDR1 is KGHSH and CDR2 is LQKENI. Written as DNA, the CDR3 is TGTGCCAGCTCAGTCAGGGGAGATAACTATGGCTACACCTTC. Translation: CASSVRGDNYGYTF.

Concerning this clone itself: One end of the junction varies from germline; a read error may be responsible. This chain connects TRBV19 to TRBJ2-2; weak D call: TRBD2 (7 bases). CDR3 size: 11 residues. Germline CDR1 LNHDA, CDR2 SQIVND (reference sequence). DNA of the CDR3: TGTGCCAGAATTGGGAGGGGGGCGCTGTTTTTT. This sequence encodes CARIGRGALFF.

The chain combines TRBV27 with TRBJ2-1; 8 bases map to TRBD2. Losses at the gene ends were 2 bases for V and 4 bases for J; bases not matched to a gene: 4. This CDR3 has 15 amino acids. Germline lookup yields CDR1 MNHEY and CDR2 SMNVEV (reference sequence). The CDR3, as DNA: TGTGCCAGCAGTTTAACGGGAGGGAGTTACAATGAGCAGTTCTTC. Amino acid sequence: CASSLTGGSYNEQFF.

Notes on this clone: At the DNA level, this CDR3 is encoded by other sequences in the same sample as well. This CDR3 is CASSSGGYEQYF. CDR3 nucleotide sequence: TGTGCCAGCAGCTCCGGGGGATACGAGCAGTACTTC. The chain couples TRBV27 to TRBJ2-7; possible D gene TRBD2, 6 bases. Germline V gene sequence: CDR1 MNHEY, CDR2 SMNVEV (reference sequence). Trimming took off 6 bases at V and 4 bases at J, with 10 bases between the two ends. The CDR3 extends over 12 amino acids.

The rearrangement links TRBV7-8 to TRBJ2-6; D is uncertain. CDR1 and CDR2 (germline): SGHVS, FQNEAQ. CDR3 size: 14 residues. V was pared by 1 base and J by 4 bases, with 5 bases between. The CDR3 DNA sequence: TGTGCCAGCAGCTTAGTAGTGGGGGCCAACGTCCTGACTTTC. It specifies CASSLVVGANVLTF. Drawing the rest from reference TRBV7-8 and TRBJ2-6, the complete variable domain is GAGVSQSPRYKVAKRGQDVALRCDPISGHVSLFWYQQALGQGPEFLTYFQNEAQLDKSGLPSDRFFAERPEGSVSTLKIQRTQQEDSAVYLCASSLVVGANVLTFGAGSRLTVL.

The gene calls are TRBV18 and TRBJ1-4; 8 bases are shared with TRBD1. Looked up from germline, CDR1 is KGHSH and CDR2 is LQKENI. The V gene end was trimmed by 0 bases and the J gene end by 8 bases; junction bases not matched to a gene: 11. This CDR3 contains 17 residues. The chain's CDR3 is CASSPPVETGDWEKLFF. CDR3 bases: TGTGCCAGCTCACCACCGGTCGAGACAGGGGATTGGGAAAAACTGTTTTTT.